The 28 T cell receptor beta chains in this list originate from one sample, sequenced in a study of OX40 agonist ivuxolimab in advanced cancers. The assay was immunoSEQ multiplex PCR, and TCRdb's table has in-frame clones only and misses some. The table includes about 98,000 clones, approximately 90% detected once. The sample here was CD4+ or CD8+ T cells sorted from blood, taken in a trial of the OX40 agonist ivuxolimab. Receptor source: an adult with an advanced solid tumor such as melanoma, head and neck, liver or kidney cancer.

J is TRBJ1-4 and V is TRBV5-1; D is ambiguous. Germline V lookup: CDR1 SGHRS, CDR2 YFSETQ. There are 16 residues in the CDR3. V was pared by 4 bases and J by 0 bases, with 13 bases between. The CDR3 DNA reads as TGCGCCAGCAGCAAAGAAGGTCCTGCAACTAATGAAAAACTGTTTTTT. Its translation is CASSKEGPATNEKLFF.

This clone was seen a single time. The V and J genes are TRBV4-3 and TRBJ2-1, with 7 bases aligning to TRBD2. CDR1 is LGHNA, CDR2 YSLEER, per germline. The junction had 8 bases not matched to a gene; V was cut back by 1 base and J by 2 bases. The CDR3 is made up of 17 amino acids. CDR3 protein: CASSQASSLAAYNEQFF. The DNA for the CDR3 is TGCGCCAGCAGCCAAGCTTCCTCTCTAGCGGCCTACAATGAGCAGTTCTTC.

DNA of the CDR3: TGTGCCAGCAGGCCCGCCGGGACTAGCGGGAGTAATGAGCAGTTCTTC. Translation gives CASRPAGTSGSNEQFF. The chain couples TRBV28 to TRBJ2-1; 14 bases are a match to TRBD2. Germline CDR1 and CDR2: MDHEN and SYDVKM. V lost 6 bases and J lost 7; bases outside the gene matches: 8. The CDR3 is 16 amino acids.

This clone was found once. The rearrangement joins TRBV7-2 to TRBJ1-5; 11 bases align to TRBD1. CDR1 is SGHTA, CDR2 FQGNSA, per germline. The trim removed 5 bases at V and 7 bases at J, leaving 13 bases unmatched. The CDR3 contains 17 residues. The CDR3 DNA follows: TGTGCCAGCAGCAGGGGTCCGGGACAGGGGGACGGACAGCCCCAGCATTTT. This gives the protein CASSRGPGQGDGQPQHF.

CDR3 nucleotide sequence: TGTGCCAGCAGGTCACTCGATGCAACTAATGAAAAACTGTTTTTT. It specifies CASRSLDATNEKLFF. The chain joins TRBV6-5 to TRBJ1-4; D gene uncertain. Germline assignment: CDR1 MNHEY and CDR2 SVGAGI. This CDR3 region has 15 residues. Between the trimmed V and J ends, which lost 6 bases and 0 bases, there was a span of 11 bases.

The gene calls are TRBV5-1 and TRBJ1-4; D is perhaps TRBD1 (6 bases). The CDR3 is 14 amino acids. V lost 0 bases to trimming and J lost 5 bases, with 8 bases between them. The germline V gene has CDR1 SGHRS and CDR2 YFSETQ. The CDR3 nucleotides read TGCGCCAGCAGCTTGGGGGGGCAGAATGAAAAACTGTTTTTT. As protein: CASSLGGQNEKLFF.

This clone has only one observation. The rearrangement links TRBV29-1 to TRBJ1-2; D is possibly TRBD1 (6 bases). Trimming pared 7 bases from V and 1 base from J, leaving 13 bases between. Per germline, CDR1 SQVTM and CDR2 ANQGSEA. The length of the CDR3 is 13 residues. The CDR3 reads CSDRTAFNYGYTF. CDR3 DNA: TGCAGCGATAGGACAGCGTTTAACTATGGCTACACCTTC.

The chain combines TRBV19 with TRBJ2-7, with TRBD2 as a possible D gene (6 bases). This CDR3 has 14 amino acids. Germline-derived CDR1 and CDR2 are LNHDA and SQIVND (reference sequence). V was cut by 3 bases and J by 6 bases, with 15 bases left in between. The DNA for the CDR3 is TGTGCCAGTAGTATGGCGGGGCCCGTCCGCGAGCAGTACTTC. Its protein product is CASSMAGPVREQYF.

This CDR3 reads CASSLDGDPSYGYTF. The CDR3 DNA follows: TGCGCCAGCAGCCTGGACGGCGATCCTTCGTATGGCTACACCTTC. The chain links TRBV5-1 to TRBJ1-2; D call uncertain. The V gene's germline CDR1 is SGHRS and CDR2 YFSETQ. The ends were cut back, 4 bases at V and 5 bases at J, with 18 bases in the middle. The CDR3 is made up of 15 amino acids. Full variable domain (remainder filled in from reference TRBV5-1 and TRBJ1-2): KAGVTQTPRYLIKTRGQQVTLSCSPISGHRSVSWYQQTPGQGLQFLFEYFSETQRNKGNFPGRFSGRQFSNSRSEMNVSTLELGDSALYLCASSLDGDPSYGYTFGSGTRLTVV.

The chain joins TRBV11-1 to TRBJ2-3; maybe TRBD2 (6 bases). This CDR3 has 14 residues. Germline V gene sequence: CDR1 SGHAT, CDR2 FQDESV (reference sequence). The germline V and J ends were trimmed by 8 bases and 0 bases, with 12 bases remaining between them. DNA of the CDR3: TGTGCCAGCCTCCGGGACTCAAGCACAGATACGCAGTATTTT. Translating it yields CASLRDSSTDTQYF. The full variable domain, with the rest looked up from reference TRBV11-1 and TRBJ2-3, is EAEVAQSPRYKITEKSQAVAFWCDPISGHATLYWYRQILGQGPELLVQFQDESVVDDSQLPKDRFSAERLKGVDSTLKIQPAELGDSAMYLCASLRDSSTDTQYFGPGTRLTVL.

Here the CDR3 DNA reads TGTGCCAGCAGTTTACCTGTATCTATGAACACTGAAGCTTTCTTT. Translating gives CASSLPVSMNTEAFF. The V call is TRBV28, the J call TRBJ1-1; D is uncertain. The CDR3 totals 15 residues. V lost 2 bases and J lost 0, with 10 bases in between. CDR1 is MDHEN and CDR2 is SYDVKM in the germline V gene.

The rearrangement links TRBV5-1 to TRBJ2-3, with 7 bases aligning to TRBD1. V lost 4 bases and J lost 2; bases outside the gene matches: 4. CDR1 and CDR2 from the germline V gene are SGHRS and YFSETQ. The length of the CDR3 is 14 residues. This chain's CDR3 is CASSRTGDTDTQYF. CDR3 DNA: TGCGCCAGCAGCAGGACAGGAGACACAGATACGCAGTATTTT.

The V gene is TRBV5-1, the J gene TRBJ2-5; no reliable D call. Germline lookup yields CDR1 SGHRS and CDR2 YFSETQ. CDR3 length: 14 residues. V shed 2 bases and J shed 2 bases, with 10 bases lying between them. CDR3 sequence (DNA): TGCGCCAGCAGCTTCAATCTCGGGCAAGAGACCCAGTACTTC. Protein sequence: CASSFNLGQETQYF.

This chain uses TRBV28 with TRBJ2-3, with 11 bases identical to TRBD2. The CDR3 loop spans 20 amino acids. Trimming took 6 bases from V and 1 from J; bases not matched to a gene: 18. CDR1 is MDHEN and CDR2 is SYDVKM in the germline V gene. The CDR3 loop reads CASRPNGLAGRVGGTDTQYF. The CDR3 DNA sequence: TGTGCCAGCAGACCGAATGGACTAGCGGGTCGGGTTGGGGGCACAGATACGCAGTATTTT. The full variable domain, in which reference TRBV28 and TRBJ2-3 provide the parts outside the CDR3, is DVKVTQSSRYLVKRTGEKVFLECVQDMDHENMFWYRQDPGLGLRLIYFSYDVKMKEKGDIPEGYSVSREKKERFSLILESASTNQTSMYLCASRPNGLAGRVGGTDTQYFGPGTRLTVL.

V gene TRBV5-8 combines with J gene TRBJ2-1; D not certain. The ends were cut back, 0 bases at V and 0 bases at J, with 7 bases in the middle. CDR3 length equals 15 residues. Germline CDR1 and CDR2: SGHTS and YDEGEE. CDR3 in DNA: TGTGCCAGCAGCTTGGCAGGCGACTCCTACAATGAGCAGTTCTTC. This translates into CASSLAGDSYNEQFF.

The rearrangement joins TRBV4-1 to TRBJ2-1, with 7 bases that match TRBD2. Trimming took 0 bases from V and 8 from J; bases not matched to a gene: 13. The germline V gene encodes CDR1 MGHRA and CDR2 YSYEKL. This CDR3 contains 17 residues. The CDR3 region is CASSQEAEATSRHEQFF. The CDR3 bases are TGCGCCAGCAGCCAAGAGGCGGAAGCGACTAGCAGGCATGAGCAGTTCTTC.

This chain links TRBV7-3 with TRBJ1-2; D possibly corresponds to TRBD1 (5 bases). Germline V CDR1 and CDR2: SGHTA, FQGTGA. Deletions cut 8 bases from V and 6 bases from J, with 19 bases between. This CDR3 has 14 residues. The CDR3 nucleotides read TGTGCCAGCGGCCCAGGTGGCGCAGGGAATGGCTACACCTTC. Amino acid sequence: CASGPGGAGNGYTF.

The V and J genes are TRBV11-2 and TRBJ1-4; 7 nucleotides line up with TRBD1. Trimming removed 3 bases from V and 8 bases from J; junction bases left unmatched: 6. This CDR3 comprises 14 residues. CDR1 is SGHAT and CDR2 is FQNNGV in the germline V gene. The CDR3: CASSFQGGAEKLFF. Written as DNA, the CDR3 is TGTGCCAGCAGCTTCCAGGGGGGGGCGGAAAAACTGTTTTTT.

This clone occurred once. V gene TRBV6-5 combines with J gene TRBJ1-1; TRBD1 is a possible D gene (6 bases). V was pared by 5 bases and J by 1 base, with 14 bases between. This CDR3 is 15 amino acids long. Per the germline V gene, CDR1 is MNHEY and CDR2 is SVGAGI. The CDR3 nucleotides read TGTGCCAGCAGTATTTCGGACAGAAAGAACACTGAAGCTTTCTTT. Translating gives CASSISDRKNTEAFF.

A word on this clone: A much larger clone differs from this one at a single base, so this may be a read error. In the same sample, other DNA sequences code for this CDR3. The CDR3 loop is CASSLDREPNYGYTF. The CDR3 DNA is TGCGCCAGCAGCTTAGACAGGGAACCTAACTATGGCTACACCTTC. The rearrangement uses TRBV7-9 and TRBJ1-2; TRBD1 matches at 7 bases. Germline assignment: CDR1 SEHNR and CDR2 FQNEAQ (reference sequence). This CDR3 region has 15 residues. Full variable domain (outside the CDR3, taken from reference TRBV7-9 and TRBJ1-2): DTGVSQNPRHKITKRGQNVTFRCDPISEHNRLYWYRQTLGQGPEFLTYFQNEAQLEKSRLLSDRFSAERPKGSFSTLEIQRTEQGDSAMYLCASSLDREPNYGYTFGSGTRLTVV.

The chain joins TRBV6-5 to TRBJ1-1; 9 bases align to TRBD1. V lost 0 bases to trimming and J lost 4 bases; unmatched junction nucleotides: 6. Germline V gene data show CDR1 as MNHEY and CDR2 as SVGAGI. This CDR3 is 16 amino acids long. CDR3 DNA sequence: TGTGCCAGCAGTTACTCCCCCGGGACAGGGCGCACTGAAGCTTTCTTT. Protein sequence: CASSYSPGTGRTEAFF.

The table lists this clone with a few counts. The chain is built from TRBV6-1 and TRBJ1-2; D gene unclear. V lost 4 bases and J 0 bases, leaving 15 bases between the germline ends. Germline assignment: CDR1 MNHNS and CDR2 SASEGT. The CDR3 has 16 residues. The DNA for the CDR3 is TGTGCCAGCAGTGCCCTCCGGGCAGACACTAACTATGGCTACACCTTC. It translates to CASSALRADTNYGYTF.

The CDR3 DNA follows: TGTGCCAGCAGTCTCTATTACTACTCGGCAGAGACCCAGTACTTC. This codes for CASSLYYYSAETQYF. The chain carries TRBV6-1 and TRBJ2-5; D remains ambiguous. V lost 5 bases, J lost 4 bases, and 17 bases lay in between. The CDR3 sequence is 15 residues long. Germline V CDR1 and CDR2: MNHNS, SASEGT.

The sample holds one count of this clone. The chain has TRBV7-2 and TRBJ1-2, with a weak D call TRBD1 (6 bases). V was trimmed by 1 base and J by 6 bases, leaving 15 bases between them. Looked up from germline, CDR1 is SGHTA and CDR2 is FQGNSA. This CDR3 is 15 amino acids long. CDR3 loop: CASSLGAGTRNGYTF. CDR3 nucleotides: TGTGCCAGCAGCTTAGGTGCCGGGACAAGAAATGGCTACACCTTC.

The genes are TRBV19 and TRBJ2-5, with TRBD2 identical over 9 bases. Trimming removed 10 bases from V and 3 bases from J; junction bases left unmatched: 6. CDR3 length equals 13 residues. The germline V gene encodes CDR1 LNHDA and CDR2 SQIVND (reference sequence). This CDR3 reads CATAGGNEETQYF. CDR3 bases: TGTGCCACGGCGGGAGGGAATGAAGAGACCCAGTACTTC.

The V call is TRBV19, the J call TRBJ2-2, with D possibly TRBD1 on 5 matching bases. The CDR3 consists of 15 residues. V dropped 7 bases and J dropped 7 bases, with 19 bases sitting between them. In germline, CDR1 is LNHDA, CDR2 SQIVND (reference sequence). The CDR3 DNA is TGTGCCAGTAATCAACTCCAGGGTTCGAACGGGGAGCTGTTTTTT. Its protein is CASNQLQGSNGELFF.

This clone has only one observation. CDR3 DNA sequence: TGTGCCAGCAGCTCAGGACTAGCGGGGTCGACCCAGTACTTC. Amino acid sequence: CASSSGLAGSTQYF. The rearrangement joins TRBV11-1 to TRBJ2-5; 12 bases map to TRBD2. Germline lookup yields CDR1 SGHAT and CDR2 FQDESV (reference sequence). Unmatched junction bases numbered 4, after V lost 4 bases and J lost 7 bases. This CDR3 is built from 14 residues.

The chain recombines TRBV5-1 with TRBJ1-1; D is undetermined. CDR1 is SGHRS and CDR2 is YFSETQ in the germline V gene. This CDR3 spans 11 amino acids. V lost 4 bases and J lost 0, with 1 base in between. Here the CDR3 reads CASSMNTEAFF. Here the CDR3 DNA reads TGCGCCAGCAGCATGAACACTGAAGCTTTCTTT.